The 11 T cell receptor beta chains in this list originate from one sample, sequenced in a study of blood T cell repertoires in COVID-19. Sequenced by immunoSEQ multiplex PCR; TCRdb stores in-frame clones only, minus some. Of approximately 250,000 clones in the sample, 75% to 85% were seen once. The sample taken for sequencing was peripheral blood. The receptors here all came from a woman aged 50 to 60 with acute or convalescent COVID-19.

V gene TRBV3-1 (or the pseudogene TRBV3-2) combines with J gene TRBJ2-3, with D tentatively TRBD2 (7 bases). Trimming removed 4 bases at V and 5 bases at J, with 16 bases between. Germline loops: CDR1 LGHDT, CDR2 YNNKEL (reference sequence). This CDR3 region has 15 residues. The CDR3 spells CASSPSGGGKDTQYF. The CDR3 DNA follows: TGTGCCAGCAGCCCCTCGGGGGGCGGGAAAGATACGCAGTATTTT.

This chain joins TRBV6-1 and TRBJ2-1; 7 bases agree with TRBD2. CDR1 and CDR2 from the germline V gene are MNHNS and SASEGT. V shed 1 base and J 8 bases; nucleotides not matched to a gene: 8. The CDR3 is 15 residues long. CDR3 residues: CASSEDMGGFDEQFF. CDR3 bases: TGTGCCAGCAGTGAAGATATGGGAGGGTTCGATGAGCAGTTCTTC.

CDR3 residues: CASSLVQSGANVLTF. The CDR3 region has the DNA TGTGCCAGCAGCTTGGTCCAGTCCGGGGCCAACGTCCTGACTTTC. This rearrangement joins TRBV11-1 to TRBJ2-6; D not resolved. Germline V lookup: CDR1 SGHAT, CDR2 FQDESV (reference sequence). With 3 bases removed from V and 4 bases from J, the gap between germline ends came to 10 bases. The CDR3 loop spans 15 amino acids.

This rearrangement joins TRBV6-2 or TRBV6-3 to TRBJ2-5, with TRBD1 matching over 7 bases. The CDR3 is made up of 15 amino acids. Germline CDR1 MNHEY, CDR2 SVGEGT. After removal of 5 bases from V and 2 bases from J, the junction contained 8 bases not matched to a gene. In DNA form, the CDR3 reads TGTGCCAGCAGTCCAGGGACAGAACTACAAGAGACCCAGTACTTC. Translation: CASSPGTELQETQYF.

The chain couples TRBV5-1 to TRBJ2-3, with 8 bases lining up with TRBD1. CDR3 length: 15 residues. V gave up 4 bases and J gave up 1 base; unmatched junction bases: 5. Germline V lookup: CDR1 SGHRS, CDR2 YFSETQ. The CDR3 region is CASSRDRQGTDTQYF. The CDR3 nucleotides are TGCGCCAGCAGCCGGGACAGGCAGGGCACAGATACGCAGTATTTT.

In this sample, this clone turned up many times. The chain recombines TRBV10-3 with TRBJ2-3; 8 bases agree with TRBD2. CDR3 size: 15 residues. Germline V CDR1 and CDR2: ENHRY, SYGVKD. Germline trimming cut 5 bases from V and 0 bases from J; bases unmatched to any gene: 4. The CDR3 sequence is CAISLAGTSTDTQYF. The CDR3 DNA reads TGTGCCATCAGTTTAGCGGGGACAAGCACAGATACGCAGTATTTT.

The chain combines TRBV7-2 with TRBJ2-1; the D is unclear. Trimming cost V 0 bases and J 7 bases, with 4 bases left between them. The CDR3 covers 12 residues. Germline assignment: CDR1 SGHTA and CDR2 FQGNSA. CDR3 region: CASSLASNEQFF. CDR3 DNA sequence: TGTGCCAGCAGCTTAGCTAGTAATGAGCAGTTCTTC.

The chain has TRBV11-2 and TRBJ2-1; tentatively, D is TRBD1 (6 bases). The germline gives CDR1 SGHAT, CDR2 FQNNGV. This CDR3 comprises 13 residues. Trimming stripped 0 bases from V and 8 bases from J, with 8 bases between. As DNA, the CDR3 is TGTGCCAGCAGCTTAGACAGGGGAGATGAGCAGTTCTTC. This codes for CASSLDRGDEQFF.

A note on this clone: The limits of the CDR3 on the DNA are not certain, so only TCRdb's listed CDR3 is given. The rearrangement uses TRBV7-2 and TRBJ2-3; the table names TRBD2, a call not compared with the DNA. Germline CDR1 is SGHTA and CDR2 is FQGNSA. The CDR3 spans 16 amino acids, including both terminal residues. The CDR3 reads CASSLVVAGGSAAEYF.

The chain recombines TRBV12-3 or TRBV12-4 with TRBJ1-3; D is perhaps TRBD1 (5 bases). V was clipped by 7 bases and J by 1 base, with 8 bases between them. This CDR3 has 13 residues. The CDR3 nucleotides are TGTGCCAGCATAGGGGTATCTGGAAACACCATATATTTT. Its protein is CASIGVSGNTIYF.

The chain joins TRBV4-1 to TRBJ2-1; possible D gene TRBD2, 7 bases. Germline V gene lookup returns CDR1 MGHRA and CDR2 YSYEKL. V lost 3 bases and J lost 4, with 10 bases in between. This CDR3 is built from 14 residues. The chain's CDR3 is CASSQGGTYNEQFF. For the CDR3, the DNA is TGCGCCAGCAGCCAGGGGGGGACATACAATGAGCAGTTCTTC.